These 26 T cell receptor beta chains came from one sample sequenced in a study of prognosis after radiotherapy for stage I lung cancer. Genomic DNA yielded TCR beta CDR3, amplified by two-round multiplex PCR. During first-round PCR, primers specific to each TRBV and TRBJ gene were used. TCRdb called the multiplex PCR reads again in MiXCR, with one record for every CDR3 protein. The sample yields over 25,000 distinct CDR3 sequences, 46% seen once. The sequencing here drew on PBMCs, taken before or after stereotactic body radiation therapy (not recorded which). These receptors all come from a donor older than 45 with non-small cell lung cancer.

Sample share makes this clonotype medium-sized (0.01 to 0.1%). The J gene is TRBJ2-2, the V gene TRBV6-2 or TRBV6-3; tentatively, D is TRBD1 (5 bases). This CDR3 has 16 residues. Trimming removed 0 bases at V and 6 bases at J, with 14 bases between. Looked up from germline, CDR1 is MNHEY and CDR2 is SVGEGT. For the CDR3, the DNA is TGTGCCAGCAGTTACTCGATCCGGAAAGGGGCCGGGGAGCTGTTTTTT. This translates into CASSYSIRKGAGELFF.

This clonotype was detected ten times or more. CDR3 sequence: CASSLGTEAFF. The CDR3 DNA reads as TGTGCCAGCAGTTTGGGCACTGAAGCTTTCTTT. The chain couples TRBV27 to TRBJ1-1; no clear D gene. Trimming pared 3 bases from V and 4 bases from J, leaving 3 bases between. Germline V CDR1 and CDR2: MNHEY, SMNVEV (reference sequence). This CDR3 is built from 11 residues.

At least ten counts were recorded for this clonotype. The V call is TRBV25-1, the J call TRBJ2-7, with D uncertain. Germline V gene data show CDR1 as MGHDK and CDR2 as SYGVNS. The CDR3 runs to 14 residues. V lost 3 bases, J lost 3 bases, and 12 bases lay in between. DNA of the CDR3: TGTGCCAGCAGTGACTTCAGGTTGAGCTACGAGCAGTACTTC. This gives the protein CASSDFRLSYEQYF.

This clonotype was detected ten times or more. The V call is TRBV7-6, the J call TRBJ2-2; 11 positions match TRBD2. Germline values: CDR1 SGHVS, CDR2 FNYEAQ. V shed 3 bases and J 5 bases; nucleotides not matched to a gene: 14. The CDR3 runs 19 residues. Written as DNA, the CDR3 is TGTGCCAGCAGCTTTAGCCTAGCGGGGGGCATCGGTGGGACCGGGGAGCTGTTTTTT. This codes for CASSFSLAGGIGGTGELFF.

At least ten counts were recorded for this clonotype. The chain joins TRBV18 to TRBJ1-5; a possible D gene is TRBD1 (5 bases). V was pared by 8 bases and J by 3 bases, with 11 bases between. CDR1 is KGHSH and CDR2 is LQKENI in the germline V gene. The CDR3 is made up of 13 amino acids. The CDR3 nucleotides are TGTGCCAGCGCCCGGGACTCCAATCAGCCCCAGCATTTT. Translating it yields CASARDSNQPQHF.

The V gene is TRBV9, the J gene TRBJ1-3, with D perhaps TRBD1 (6 bases). V lost 4 bases and J 2 bases, leaving 10 bases between the germline ends. The CDR3 spans 14 residues. Germline assignment: CDR1 SGDLS and CDR2 YYNGEE. The CDR3 region has the DNA TGTGCCAGCAGCCGAGGGGGACCTGGAAACACCATATATTTT. It codes for CASSRGGPGNTIYF.

Notes on this clonotype: With only one base between it and a far larger clone, this is likely a read error. The chain uses TRBV6-8 and TRBJ2-7; TRBD1 matches at 9 bases. The CDR3 covers 15 residues. The trim removed 4 bases at V and 3 bases at J, leaving 7 bases unmatched. The germline gives CDR1 MNHGY, CDR2 SAAAGT. The CDR3 DNA is TGTGCCAGCAGTTCCCGGGACAGGGTGGGCTACGAGCAGTACTTC. This gives the protein CASSSRDRVGYEQYF.

This clonotype was picked up many times. The rearrangement links TRBV5-6 to TRBJ1-5; D remains unclear. The CDR3 consists of 14 residues. The V gene lost 0 bases and the J gene lost 5 bases, with 9 bases spanning the gap. Per germline, CDR1 SGHDT and CDR2 YYEEEE. As DNA, the CDR3 is TGTGCCAGCAGCTTGGCACAGCGCGATCAGCCCCAGCATTTT. This sequence encodes CASSLAQRDQPQHF.

Remarks on this clonotype: An end of the junction differs from the germline gene, which may be a read error. The rearrangement uses TRBV20-1 and TRBJ1-5; unclear D gene. The CDR3 is 17 residues long. CDR1 is DFQATT and CDR2 is SNEGSKA in the germline V gene (reference sequence). CDR3 nucleotides: TGCAGTGCTAGGTTGAGTGGCCCGGCGAATAGCAATCATCCCCAGCATTTT. Residues: CSARLSGPANSNHPQHF.

This clonotype is medium-sized in the sample. The rearrangement links TRBV2 to TRBJ1-2; 9 nucleotides agree with TRBD1. Germline CDR1 and CDR2: SNHLY and FYNNEI. The CDR3 consists of 13 residues. Losses at the gene ends were 6 bases for V and 4 bases for J; bases not matched to a gene: 3. CDR3 residues: CASRGTGSYGYTF. CDR3 bases: TGTGCCAGCAGGGGGACAGGGAGCTATGGCTACACCTTC.

Ten or more counts support this clonotype. The rearrangement uses TRBV7-9 and TRBJ1-1, with D perhaps matching TRBD1 (5 bases). The ends were cut back, 2 bases at V and 6 bases at J, with 16 bases in the middle. This CDR3 spans 15 amino acids. Germline V gene sequence: CDR1 SEHNR, CDR2 FQNEAQ (reference sequence). CDR3 protein: CASSLIGSGKAEAFF. CDR3 DNA: TGTGCCAGCAGCTTAATCGGGTCAGGGAAGGCTGAAGCTTTCTTT.

As to this clonotype: The junction does not match germline at one end; this may be a read error. The gene calls are TRBV15 and TRBJ1-1, with unresolved D. Per the germline V gene, CDR1 is LNHNV and CDR2 is YYDKDF (reference sequence). CDR3 length: 12 amino acids. The CDR3 DNA is TGTGCCACCAGCAGAGACCAGACACAATCTTCCTTT. This sequence encodes CATSRDQTQSSF.

This clonotype is medium-sized (0.01 to 0.1%) within its sample. V gene TRBV7-3 combines with J gene TRBJ2-2; 10 bases match TRBD2. Germline assignment: CDR1 SGHTA and CDR2 FQGTGA. CDR3 length equals 14 residues. The junction had 0 bases not matched to a gene; V was cut back by 2 bases and J by 6 bases. For the CDR3, the DNA is TGTGCCAGCAGCTTACTAGCGGGAGCCGGGGAGCTGTTTTTT. This encodes CASSLLAGAGELFF.

In regard to this clonotype: The junction differs from germline at one of its ends, possibly a read error. This chain links TRBV7-9 with TRBJ1-6, with D possibly matching TRBD1 (6 bases). CDR1 and CDR2 from the germline V gene are SEHNR and FQNEAQ (reference sequence). The CDR3 spans 14 residues. The CDR3: CASILAAGAAPLHF. The DNA for the CDR3 is TGTGCCAGCATCTTAGCGGCAGGGGCAGCACCCCTCCACTTT.

The chain joins TRBV20-1 to TRBJ2-2; D gene uncertain. CDR3 length: 17 residues. Per germline, CDR1 DFQATT and CDR2 SNEGSKA (reference sequence). V lost 5 bases to trimming and J lost 2 bases, with 21 bases between them. The CDR3 region is CSAAFPVGMGNTGELFF. The CDR3 DNA is TGCAGTGCTGCCTTCCCGGTGGGTATGGGAAACACCGGGGAGCTGTTTTTT.

This clonotype was observed many times. This chain joins TRBV9 and TRBJ2-5, with no clear D. This CDR3 comprises 11 residues. Germline V gives CDR1 SGDLS, CDR2 YYNGEE. The V gene lost 0 bases and the J gene lost 4 bases, with 1 base spanning the gap. The CDR3 spells CASSVAETQYF. CDR3 coding DNA: TGTGCCAGCAGCGTAGCAGAGACCCAGTACTTC.

The chain is built from TRBV28 and TRBJ2-1; TRBD1 might be the D (5 bases). The CDR3 runs to 16 residues. Germline CDR1 reads MDHEN; CDR2 reads SYDVKM. Trimming pared 4 bases from V and 2 bases from J, leaving 15 bases between. CDR3 sequence reads: CASSWLTVGAYNEQFF. In DNA, the CDR3 is TGTGCCAGCAGTTGGTTGACAGTAGGCGCCTACAATGAGCAGTTCTTC.

V and J are TRBV30 and TRBJ2-6; 7 bases map to TRBD2. Germline V gene sequence: CDR1 GTSNPN, CDR2 SVGIG (reference sequence). The junction had 10 bases not matched to a gene; V was cut back by 1 base and J by 4 bases. This CDR3 contains 17 residues. Written as DNA, the CDR3 is TGTGCCTGGAGTGGGACTAGACTTTCAAGCGGGGCCAACGTCCTGACTTTC. Encoded protein: CAWSGTRLSSGANVLTF.

This clonotype appeared many times. The chain uses TRBV5-8 and TRBJ2-3; possible D gene TRBD2, 6 bases. Germline-derived CDR1 and CDR2 are SGHTS and YDEGEE. Trimming removed 3 bases at V and 3 bases at J, with 8 bases between. CDR3 length equals 13 residues. This chain's CDR3 is CASSWRETDTQYF. The CDR3 bases are TGTGCCAGCAGCTGGAGGGAGACAGATACGCAGTATTTT.

This clonotype was seen many times. The V call is TRBV3-1, the J call TRBJ2-4, with 8 bases that match TRBD1. Germline V gene lookup returns CDR1 LGHDT and CDR2 YNNKEL (reference sequence). The trim removed 1 base at V and 1 base at J, leaving 0 bases unmatched. This CDR3 has 15 residues. As DNA, the CDR3 is TGTGCCAGCAGCCAAGGGACAGGGGCCAAAAACATTCAGTACTTC. Protein product: CASSQGTGAKNIQYF.

In this sample, this clonotype turned up many times. The CDR3 region has the DNA TGTGCCTCGAAAGGTAGCGGCACAGATACGCAGTATTTT. Residues: CASKGSGTDTQYF. V and J are TRBV12-3 or TRBV12-4 and TRBJ2-3; weak D call: TRBD2 (5 bases). Deletions cut 11 bases from V and 1 base from J, with 13 bases between. The length of the CDR3 is 13 residues.

This clonotype has ten or more counts. The chain carries TRBV5-1 and TRBJ2-7; 7 bases agree with TRBD2. V was pared by 2 bases and J by 0 bases, with 5 bases of the junction left unmatched. This CDR3 has 15 amino acids. Germline V gene lookup returns CDR1 SGHRS and CDR2 YFSETQ. The CDR3 DNA sequence: TGCGCCAGCAGCTTCGGGGGAGGGAGCTCCTACGAGCAGTACTTC. Translation gives CASSFGGGSSYEQYF.

The chain carries TRBV19 and TRBJ2-1, with a weak D call TRBD2 (7 bases). Germline V lookup: CDR1 LNHDA, CDR2 SQIVND (reference sequence). V lost 2 bases and J 4 bases, leaving 9 bases between the germline ends. The CDR3 runs to 14 residues. CDR3: CASSISGTYNEQFF. Written as DNA, the CDR3 is TGTGCCAGTAGTATAAGCGGGACATACAATGAGCAGTTCTTC.

Concerning this clonotype itself: This likely reflects a read error, since a far larger clone is one base away. The V and J genes are TRBV6-5 and TRBJ2-2; D remains ambiguous. V lost 8 bases, J lost 0 bases, and 10 bases lay in between. Germline CDR1 and CDR2: MNHEY and SVGAGI. This CDR3 comprises 14 residues. CDR3 DNA: TGTGCCAGCGGGGTAAAAGCGAACACCGGGGAGCTGTTTTTT. Translating gives CASGVKANTGELFF.

CDR3 loop: CASRRVGTSGPTGEQFF. CDR3 in DNA: TGTGCCAGCAGGAGGGTCGGGACTAGCGGGCCCACGGGTGAGCAGTTCTTC. This chain uses TRBV6-2 or TRBV6-3 with TRBJ2-1; 12 bases line up with TRBD2. CDR1 is MNHEY, CDR2 SVGEGT, per germline. This CDR3 comprises 17 residues. V was pared by 6 bases and J by 9 bases, with 15 bases of the junction left unmatched.

A remark on this clonotype: A read error is possible here, since a much larger clone lies one base away. The chain has TRBV10-3 and TRBJ1-2, with a weak D call TRBD1 (5 bases). Germline-derived CDR1 and CDR2 are ENHRY and SYGVKD. V was cut by 11 bases and J by 9 bases, with 22 bases left in between. The CDR3 spans 13 residues. The CDR3 nucleotides read TGTGCCTCAAACGAGGCAGGGCTTTATAGCTACACCTTC. Translated: CASNEAGLYSYTF.